At least ten counts were recorded for the clone carrying this T cell receptor (beta chain). Its antigen is undetermined. This record comes from a study of identical twins. Germline CDR1 is LGHDT and CDR2 is YNNKEL (reference sequence). CDR3 length equals 14 residues. Trimming cost V 0 bases and J 9 bases, with 12 bases left between them. Template switching added a universal primer site; cDNA carried unique molecular identifiers. In TCRdb, the 5' RACE reads were re-called with MiXCR into one record per CDR3 protein. The data show 350,000 or so distinct CDR3 sequences, about 12% seen once. General study findings and limits: The degree of excess twin sharing was weaker in beta out-of-frame sequences. There was an excess of low generation probability in the out-of-frame alpha sequences that twins shared.

The sample also formed part of further work on yellow fever vaccine responses in identical twins.

The rearrangement links TRBV3-1 to TRBJ1-5; D ambiguous. The source material was CD8+ T cells sorted from blood. The TCR comes from a woman between 18 and 30 years old in good health. In nucleotides, the CDR3 is TGTGCCAGCAGCCAAGATTCTCGCTGGGGGCCCCAGCATTTT. The encoded protein is CASSQDSRWGPQHF.